One sample yielded the 28 T cell receptor beta chains listed below, sequenced in a study of cytomegalovirus exposure and HLA in healthy donors (dated by TCRdb to 2016 to 2017). The library was built by means of the immunoSEQ multiplex PCR assay. The multiplex PCR relied on a mix of 60 forward primers for TCR Vbeta segments and 13 reverse primers for TCR Jbeta segments. TCRdb limited this immuneACCESS table to in-frame rearrangements with V and J called. A share of clones is missing; checked studies link under half to unresolved V genes, and the rest is unexplained. This sample gives fewer than 200,000 clones in total; over 80% of them show up just once. Over 1.5% of the sample lies in the top ten. What was sequenced was PBMCs. The receptors were sampled from a man in his fifties in good health and CMV-seronegative.

The chain employs TRBV28 and TRBJ2-1, with 12 bases matching TRBD2. This CDR3 contains 15 residues. The germline gives CDR1 MDHEN, CDR2 SYDVKM. After removal of 5 bases from V and 4 bases from J, the junction contained 3 bases not matched to a gene. CDR3 protein: CASSRTSGIYNEQFF. The CDR3 DNA reads TGTGCCAGCAGTCGGACTAGCGGGATTTACAATGAGCAGTTCTTC. Full variable domain (rest looked up from reference TRBV28 and TRBJ2-1): DVKVTQSSRYLVKRTGEKVFLECVQDMDHENMFWYRQDPGLGLRLIYFSYDVKMKEKGDIPEGYSVSREKKERFSLILESASTNQTSMYLCASSRTSGIYNEQFFGPGTRLTVL.

This chain uses TRBV9 with TRBJ1-2; D gene ambiguous. V was trimmed by 2 bases and J by 4 bases, leaving 24 bases between them. Germline V gene lookup returns CDR1 SGDLS and CDR2 YYNGEE. The CDR3 totals 18 residues. The CDR3 DNA reads TGTGCCAGCAGCGTCCGAGCGCCTACTTTAATATTTTTCTATGGCTACACCTTC. It is translated as CASSVRAPTLIFFYGYTF.

The V and J genes are TRBV5-1 and TRBJ2-7; a possible D gene is TRBD1 (6 bases). The V gene's germline CDR1 is SGHRS and CDR2 YFSETQ. V lost 0 bases to trimming and J lost 6 bases, with 13 bases between them. The CDR3 is made up of 14 amino acids. CDR3 nucleotide sequence: TGCGCCAGCAGCTTGGTCGGCAGGGGTGGCGAGCAGTACTTC. It yields the protein CASSLVGRGGEQYF.

The V call is TRBV7-8, the J call TRBJ2-6; 10 nucleotides match TRBD2. The CDR3 covers 18 residues. Germline V lookup: CDR1 SGHVS, CDR2 FQNEAQ. Losses at the gene ends were 5 bases for V and 0 bases for J; bases not matched to a gene: 7. The chain's CDR3 is CASSRLAGGTSGANVLTF. CDR3 DNA sequence: TGTGCCAGCAGCAGATTAGCGGGGGGTACCTCTGGGGCCAACGTCCTGACTTTC.

The V gene is TRBV7-6, the J gene TRBJ2-1, with D possibly TRBD1 on 6 matching bases. This CDR3 has 13 amino acids. Germline loops: CDR1 SGHVS, CDR2 FNYEAQ. Trimming stripped 5 bases from V and 12 bases from J, with 17 bases between. The CDR3 DNA is TGTGCCAGCAGCCAGGGGAGAGGGACGGGGCAGTTCTTC. Translated: CASSQGRGTGQFF.

Turning to this clone: Mismatch with germline at one junction end may stem from a read error. The chain joins TRBV29-1 to TRBJ2-7; 8 positions agree with TRBD2. This CDR3 comprises 12 residues. Germline V gene sequence: CDR1 SQVTM, CDR2 ANQGSEA. In DNA form, the CDR3 reads TGCAGCGTCGAAGAGCGGGGGACTGAGCAGTACTTC. This translates into CSVEERGTEQYF.

This clone has only one observation. This sequence joins TRBV5-1 and TRBJ2-2; 7 nucleotides line up with TRBD1. J gave up 4 bases and V 4 bases, and 13 bases lay outside the gene matches. Germline loops: CDR1 SGHRS, CDR2 YFSETQ. This CDR3 comprises 17 residues. The CDR3 region is CASSHSWATGRTGELFF. CDR3 DNA sequence: TGCGCCAGCAGCCATTCTTGGGCGACAGGGCGCACCGGGGAGCTGTTTTTT.

The chain recombines TRBV5-1 with TRBJ2-3; 7 nucleotides align to TRBD2. The CDR3 is 15 residues long. The V gene's germline CDR1 is SGHRS and CDR2 YFSETQ. Losses at the gene ends were 2 bases for V and 0 bases for J; bases not matched to a gene: 3. The CDR3 nucleotides are TGCGCCAGCAGCTTTGGGGGGGACAGCACAGATACGCAGTATTTT. The encoded protein is CASSFGGDSTDTQYF.

The V call is TRBV5-1, the J call TRBJ1-2, with TRBD1 identical over 10 bases. Germline values: CDR1 SGHRS, CDR2 YFSETQ. CDR3 length: 17 residues. V shed 4 bases, J shed 6 bases, and the junction held 15 bases outside the gene matches. The CDR3 bases are TGCGCCAGCAGCCGAACCTATAACGACAGGGGGCAACATGGCTACACCTTC. Translation gives CASSRTYNDRGQHGYTF.

This clone showed up just once. This chain uses TRBV5-8 with TRBJ2-1; 9 bases fit TRBD2. V lost 0 bases, J lost 8 bases, and 9 bases stayed unmatched. This CDR3 is built from 16 residues. The germline gives CDR1 SGHTS, CDR2 YDEGEE. The CDR3 loop reads CASSLGVAGARHEQFF. CDR3 nucleotide sequence: TGTGCCAGCAGCTTGGGAGTAGCGGGAGCCCGGCATGAGCAGTTCTTC. The full variable domain, in which reference TRBV5-8 and TRBJ2-1 provide the parts outside the CDR3, is EAGVTQSPTHLIKTRGQQATLRCSPISGHTSVYWYQQALGLGLQFLLWYDEGEERNRGNFPPRFSGRQFPNYSSELNVNALELEDSALYLCASSLGVAGARHEQFFGPGTRLTVL.

CDR3 amino acids: CASSSGGYEQFF. CDR3 nucleotide sequence: TGTGCCAGCAGCTCAGGGGGGTATGAGCAGTTCTTC. V usage is TRBV7-2 and J usage is TRBJ2-1, with a tentative D call TRBD1 (7 bases). CDR1 is SGHTA, CDR2 FQGNSA, per germline. The CDR3 extends over 12 amino acids. The V and J ends lost 4 bases and 8 bases respectively, with 9 bases between them.

V usage is TRBV14 and J usage is TRBJ1-2; 9 positions agree with TRBD1. The CDR3 has 15 amino acids. Trimming at V came to 1 base and at J to 10 bases, leaving 10 bases not matched to a gene. Germline V CDR1 and CDR2: SGHDN, FVKESK. CDR3 bases: TGTGCCAGCAGCCAAGTTTCCGGACAGGGGACTCACTACACCTTC. Translation: CASSQVSGQGTHYTF. The full variable domain, with the rest looked up from reference TRBV14 and TRBJ1-2, is EAGVTQFPSHSVIEKGQTVTLRCDPISGHDNLYWYRRVMGKEIKFLLHFVKESKQDESGMPNNRFLAERTGGTYSTLKVQPAELEDSGVYFCASSQVSGQGTHYTFGSGTRLTVV.

The CDR3 spells CAISTELAGILKAQYF. For the CDR3, the DNA is TGTGCCATCAGCACCGAGTTAGCCGGGATCTTGAAGGCCCAGTACTTC. The V gene is TRBV10-3, the J gene TRBJ2-5; D is possibly TRBD2 (5 bases). Germline V gives CDR1 ENHRY, CDR2 SYGVKD. The CDR3 runs to 16 residues. V was cut by 6 bases and J by 9 bases, with 26 bases left in between.

The chain uses TRBV7-9 and TRBJ1-4, with TRBD1 matching over 9 bases. V was pared by 5 bases and J by 5 bases, with 6 bases of the junction left unmatched. The V gene's germline CDR1 is SEHNR and CDR2 FQNEAQ (reference sequence). This CDR3 comprises 15 residues. CDR3 sequence: CASSTTGGVNEKLFF. CDR3 DNA: TGTGCCAGCAGCACAACAGGGGGCGTGAATGAAAAACTGTTTTTT.

The chain is built from TRBV7-2 and TRBJ2-7; D is possibly TRBD1 (6 bases). V lost 7 bases to trimming and J lost 3 bases, with 13 bases between them. CDR1 and CDR2 (germline): SGHTA, FQGNSA. This CDR3 spans 13 amino acids. The CDR3 here is CASTYQDSYEQYF. The CDR3 region has the DNA TGTGCCAGCACTTACCAGGACAGCTACGAGCAGTACTTC.

The chain joins TRBV5-1 to TRBJ2-7; 14 bases are a match to TRBD2. V lost 0 bases, J lost 4 bases, and 9 bases stayed unmatched. Germline V gives CDR1 SGHRS, CDR2 YFSETQ. This CDR3 is built from 18 residues. The CDR3 region is CASSLGLAGGSLQYEQYF. In DNA, the CDR3 is TGCGCCAGCAGCTTGGGACTAGCGGGAGGGTCCCTTCAATACGAGCAGTACTTC.

This chain connects TRBV19 to TRBJ2-7, with D possibly TRBD1 on 6 matching bases. Trimming cost V 4 bases and J 3 bases, with 13 bases left between them. Germline values: CDR1 LNHDA, CDR2 SQIVND (reference sequence). The CDR3 runs 14 residues. The CDR3 coding sequence is TGTGCCAGTAGTAGGGTACAGGGAAGCTACGAGCAGTACTTC. Translated: CASSRVQGSYEQYF.

The rearrangement joins TRBV7-2 to TRBJ2-7, with 7 bases identical to TRBD2. CDR1 and CDR2 (germline): SGHTA, FQGNSA. The CDR3 length is 16 residues. The junction had 12 bases not matched to a gene; V was cut back by 2 bases and J by 5 bases. CDR3 in DNA: TGTGCCAGCAGCTTACGGGGGGTTGTAGGGTCCCACGAGCAGTACTTC. It codes for CASSLRGVVGSHEQYF.

This sequence joins TRBV5-1 and TRBJ2-5; 7 bases align to TRBD2. Germline CDR1 reads SGHRS; CDR2 reads YFSETQ. The length of the CDR3 is 14 residues. V lost 5 bases and J lost 1; bases outside the gene matches: 5. The CDR3 coding sequence is TGCGCCAGCAGTCAGAGGACTAGCCAAGAGACCCAGTACTTC. It specifies CASSQRTSQETQYF.

This sequence joins TRBV19 and TRBJ1-1; a weak D match, TRBD1 (6 bases). Deletions cut 1 base from V and 3 bases from J, with 15 bases between. Looked up from germline, CDR1 is LNHDA and CDR2 is SQIVND (reference sequence). The CDR3 sequence is 16 residues long. CDR3 nucleotides: TGTGCCAGTAGTATAGTAAGGGCGGGGGCCTACACTGAAGCTTTCTTT. Translating it yields CASSIVRAGAYTEAFF.

The rearrangement joins TRBV4-1 to TRBJ1-2, with TRBD1 matching 7 bases. The CDR3 is 20 residues long. Trimming took 5 bases from V and 0 from J; bases not matched to a gene: 21. CDR1 MGHRA and CDR2 YSYEKL come from the germline V gene. This CDR3 reads CASSSTVVGDSPPPNYGYTF. CDR3 nucleotides: TGCGCCAGCAGCTCCACCGTCGTTGGGGACAGTCCGCCCCCTAACTATGGCTACACCTTC.

The chain combines TRBV7-4 with TRBJ2-7; 8 bases fit TRBD1. Looked up from germline, CDR1 is SGHVT and CDR2 is SQSDAQ. This CDR3 is built from 15 residues. The ends lost 6 bases at V and 3 bases at J; junction bases unmatched: 10. As DNA, the CDR3 is TGTGCCAGCAGTCCCGGGACAGGAGAATGCTACGAGCAGTACTTC. It specifies CASSPGTGECYEQYF.

This sequence joins TRBV6-5 and TRBJ2-7; D is undetermined. Germline V gene sequence: CDR1 MNHEY, CDR2 SVGAGI. V was trimmed by 6 bases and J by 2 bases, leaving 11 bases between them. The CDR3 consists of 13 residues. CDR3 DNA: TGTGCCAGCAGCACGGCAGGCCCCTACGAGCAGTACTTC. Protein: CASSTAGPYEQYF.

The chain is built from TRBV7-9 and TRBJ2-1, with 7 bases that match TRBD2. Germline CDR1 and CDR2: SEHNR and FQNEAQ (reference sequence). The CDR3 has 17 amino acids. V trimming: 7 bases; J trimming: 1 base; junction bases outside the gene matches: 13. The CDR3 coding sequence is TGTGCCAGCACCCCGGGAGGTGGTTACCCTTCCTACAATGAGCAGTTCTTC. Its translation: CASTPGGGYPSYNEQFF. The full variable domain, its missing parts supplied by reference TRBV7-9 and TRBJ2-1, is DTGVSQNPRHKITKRGQNVTFRCDPISEHNRLYWYRQTLGQGPEFLTYFQNEAQLEKSRLLSDRFSAERPKGSFSTLEIQRTEQGDSAMYLCASTPGGGYPSYNEQFFGPGTRLTVL.

In its sample, this clone was seen a few times. V and J are TRBV4-3 and TRBJ1-1; D unclear. CDR3 size: 13 residues. V gave up 3 bases and J gave up 5 bases, with 10 bases separating them. The germline gives CDR1 LGHNA, CDR2 YSLEER. CDR3 loop: CASSQGRKTEAFF. DNA for the CDR3: TGCGCCAGCAGCCAGGGCCGGAAGACTGAAGCTTTCTTT.

The chain employs TRBV18 and TRBJ2-7; a possible D gene is TRBD1 (6 bases). CDR1 and CDR2 from the germline V gene are KGHSH and LQKENI. Trimming pared 4 bases from V and 5 bases from J, leaving 9 bases between. CDR3 length equals 12 residues. CDR3 sequence: CASSQQGNEQYF. The CDR3 DNA sequence: TGTGCCAGCTCACAACAGGGAAACGAGCAGTACTTC.

V usage is TRBV6-1 and J usage is TRBJ1-1; D not certain. CDR1 and CDR2 from the germline V gene are MNHNS and SASEGT. V dropped 2 bases and J dropped 8 bases, with 9 bases sitting between them. This CDR3 contains 12 residues. CDR3 sequence reads: CASSESNWEAFF. CDR3 bases: TGTGCCAGCAGTGAATCTAACTGGGAAGCTTTCTTT.

This rearrangement joins TRBV21-1 to TRBJ2-4; the D call in the table, TRBD1, was not verified against the DNA. TRBV21-1 constitutes a pseudogene. The CDR3 is 14 amino acids. The CDR3, as DNA: TGTGCCAGCAGCACCGAGGACAGGGGAAACATTCAGTACTTC. As protein: CASSTEDRGNIQYF.